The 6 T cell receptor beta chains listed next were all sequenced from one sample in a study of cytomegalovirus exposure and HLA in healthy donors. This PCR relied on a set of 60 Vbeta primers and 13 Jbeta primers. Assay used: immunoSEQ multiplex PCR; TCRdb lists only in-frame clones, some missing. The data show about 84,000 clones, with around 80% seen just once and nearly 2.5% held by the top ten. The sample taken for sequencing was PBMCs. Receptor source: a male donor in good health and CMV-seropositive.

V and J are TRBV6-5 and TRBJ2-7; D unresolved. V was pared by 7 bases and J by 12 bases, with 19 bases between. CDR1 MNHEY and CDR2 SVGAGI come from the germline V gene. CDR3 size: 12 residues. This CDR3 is CASTNTPQWLYF. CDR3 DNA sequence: TGTGCCAGCACCAATACCCCTCAGTGGTTGTACTTC.

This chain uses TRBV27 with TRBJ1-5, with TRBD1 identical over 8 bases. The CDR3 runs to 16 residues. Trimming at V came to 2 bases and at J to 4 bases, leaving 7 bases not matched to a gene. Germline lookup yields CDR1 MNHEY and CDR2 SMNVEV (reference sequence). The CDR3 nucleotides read TGTGCCAGCAGTTTAAGGGGCAGGGGGCTAAATCAGCCCCAGCATTTT. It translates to CASSLRGRGLNQPQHF.

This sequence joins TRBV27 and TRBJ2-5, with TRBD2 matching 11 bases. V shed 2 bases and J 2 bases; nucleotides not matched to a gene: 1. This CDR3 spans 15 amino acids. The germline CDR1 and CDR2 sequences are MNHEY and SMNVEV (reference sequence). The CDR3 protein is CASSLLAGGQETQYF. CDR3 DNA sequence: TGTGCCAGCAGTTTACTAGCGGGAGGTCAAGAGACCCAGTACTTC.

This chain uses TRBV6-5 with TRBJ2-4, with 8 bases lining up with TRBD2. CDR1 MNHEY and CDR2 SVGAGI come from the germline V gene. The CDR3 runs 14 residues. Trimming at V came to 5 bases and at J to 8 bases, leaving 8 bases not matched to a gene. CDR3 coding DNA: TGTGCCAGCAGTATAGCGGGATGGGGAGACATTCAGTACTTC. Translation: CASSIAGWGDIQYF.

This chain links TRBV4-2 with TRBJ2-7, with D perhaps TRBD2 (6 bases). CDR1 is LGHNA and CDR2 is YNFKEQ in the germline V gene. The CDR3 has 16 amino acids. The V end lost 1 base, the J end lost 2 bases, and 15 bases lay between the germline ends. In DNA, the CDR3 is TGTGCCAGCAGCCAAGGAGCCGGACTAAACGCCTACGAGCAGTACTTC. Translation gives CASSQGAGLNAYEQYF.

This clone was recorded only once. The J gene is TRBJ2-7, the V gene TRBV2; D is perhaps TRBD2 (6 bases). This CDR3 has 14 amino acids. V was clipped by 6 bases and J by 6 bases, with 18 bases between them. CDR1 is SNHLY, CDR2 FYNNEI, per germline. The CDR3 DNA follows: TGTGCCAGCAGGGGCCGCGGGGTAGCGGTCGAGCAGTACTTC. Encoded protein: CASRGRGVAVEQYF.